The 24 T cell receptor beta chains reported below all come from one sample, sequenced in a study of molecular identifiers for immune sequencing clone quantification. MiXCR was run by TCRdb on the PCR reads, yielding one entry per CDR3 protein. The sample holds roughly 320,000 distinct CDR3 sequences, 20% to 25% seen once. The sample was naive CD8+ T cells from blood, with Jurkat cell RNA spiked in. The subset is: FACS-sorted CD8+CD4-CCR7+CD45RA+ naive T cells. These receptor sequences come from a human donor in good health. Some libraries in this study had Jurkat cell RNA spiked in.

This clonotype was recorded a few times. At one end the junction does not follow the germline gene, possibly because of a read error. This rearrangement joins TRBV7-9 to TRBJ2-2; D might be TRBD2 (5 bases). The germline gives CDR1 SEHNR, CDR2 FQNEAQ (reference sequence). The CDR3 has 11 residues. The CDR3 DNA reads TGTGCCAGCAGCTGGCTCGGGGAGCCGTTTTTT. Its translation is CASSWLGEPFF. Complete variable domain (other parts from reference TRBV7-9 and TRBJ2-2): DTGVSQNPRHKITKRGQNVTFRCDPISEHNRLYWYRQTLGQGPEFLTYFQNEAQLEKSRLLSDRFSAERPKGSFSTLEIQRTEQGDSAMYLCASSWLGEPFFGEGSRLTVL.

This rearrangement joins TRBV11-2 to TRBJ2-1, with TRBD1 as a possible D gene (5 bases). CDR3 length: 15 residues. CDR1 is SGHAT, CDR2 FQNNGV, per germline. With 2 bases removed from V and 8 bases from J, the gap between germline ends came to 16 bases. CDR3 bases: TGTGCCAGCAGCTTATCCTTCTCAGGGAAGGATGAGCAGTTCTTC. It specifies CASSLSFSGKDEQFF. The full variable domain, rest sourced from reference TRBV11-2 and TRBJ2-1, is EAGVAQSPRYKIIEKRQSVAFWCNPISGHATLYWYQQILGQGPKLLIQFQNNGVVDDSQLPKDRFSAERLKGVDSTLKIQPAKLEDSAVYLCASSLSFSGKDEQFFGPGTRLTVL.

This clonotype has only a few counts. At one of its ends the junction is not consistent with the germline gene, which may arise from a read error. The CDR3 DNA reads as TGTGCCAGCAGTTTGGGACAGGGCACAGATATGCAGTATTTT. Its translation is CASSLGQGTDMQYF. This chain links TRBV28 with TRBJ2-3; 9 positions match TRBD1. CDR3 length equals 14 residues. CDR1 and CDR2 from the germline V gene are MDHEN and SYDVKM.

On this clonotype itself: A much larger clone is a single base away; this may be a read error. V gene TRBV20-1 combines with J gene TRBJ2-7; TRBD2 matches 9 bases. The V gene's germline CDR1 is DFQATT and CDR2 SNEGSKA (reference sequence). CDR3 size: 14 residues. DNA for the CDR3: TGCGGTGCTAGATCTAGCGGGGCTAACTACGAGCAGTACTTC. Translating it yields CGARSSGANYEQYF.

Of note for this clonotype: A much larger clonotype is one base distant, so this may be a read error. The rearrangement links TRBV12-3 or TRBV12-4 to TRBJ2-3; TRBD2 matches 8 bases. The CDR3 spans 15 residues. Losses at the gene ends were 6 bases for V and 4 bases for J; bases not matched to a gene: 9. The DNA for the CDR3 is TGTGCCAGCAGGCCTAGCGGGTATAGCGCAGATACGCAGTATTTT. Its translation: CASRPSGYSADTQYF.

This clonotype was counted ten times or more. The V gene is TRBV19, the J gene TRBJ1-1; 8 positions match TRBD1. This CDR3 comprises 13 residues. The V gene's germline CDR1 is LNHDA and CDR2 SQIVND (reference sequence). J gave up 2 bases and V 9 bases, and 5 bases lay outside the gene matches. The CDR3 DNA sequence: TGTGCCAGCAGCACAGGGGGTAACACTGAAGCTTTCTTT. This sequence encodes CASSTGGNTEAFF.

This clonotype was recorded many times. The rearrangement links TRBV4-3 to TRBJ1-4; D ambiguous. V was pared by 6 bases and J by 0 bases, with 14 bases between. This CDR3 spans 16 amino acids. Looked up from germline, CDR1 is LGHNA and CDR2 is YSLEER. CDR3 nucleotides: TGCGCCAGCAGTCTCGACGGGGAAGCAACTAATGAAAAACTGTTTTTT. Its translation: CASSLDGEATNEKLFF.

The table lists this clonotype with many counts. This chain joins TRBV5-1 and TRBJ2-7, with 7 bases matching TRBD1. Germline lookup yields CDR1 SGHRS and CDR2 YFSETQ. The CDR3 totals 15 residues. With 4 bases clipped from V and 0 bases from J, the junction kept 7 bases outside the gene matches. The CDR3: CASSPFRDSSYEQYF. The DNA of the CDR3 is TGCGCCAGCAGCCCCTTCAGGGACAGCTCCTACGAGCAGTACTTC. The full variable domain, completed using reference TRBV5-1 and TRBJ2-7, is KAGVTQTPRYLIKTRGQQVTLSCSPISGHRSVSWYQQTPGQGLQFLFEYFSETQRNKGNFPGRFSGRQFSNSRSEMNVSTLELGDSALYLCASSPFRDSSYEQYFGPGTRLTVT.

This clonotype occurred many times. The chain recombines TRBV19 with TRBJ1-1; TRBD1 is a possible D gene (6 bases). Trimming left V 8 bases short and J 5 bases short, with 15 bases between. Germline lookup yields CDR1 LNHDA and CDR2 SQIVND (reference sequence). The CDR3 extends over 13 amino acids. The CDR3 nucleotides read TGTGCCAGTTCGGAAGGGGGACCTACTGAAGCTTTCTTT. Translating gives CASSEGGPTEAFF.

CDR3 sequence reads: CASRDPLQGVDTEAFF. The DNA of the CDR3 is TGTGCCAGCAGGGACCCACTCCAGGGTGTGGACACTGAAGCTTTCTTT. This chain connects TRBV2 to TRBJ1-1, with D possibly being TRBD1 (5 bases). Germline CDR1 SNHLY, CDR2 FYNNEI. This CDR3 has 16 amino acids. The V end was cut by 6 bases, the J end by 3 bases, with 20 bases between.

This clonotype was counted ten times or more. The gene calls are TRBV4-1 and TRBJ1-2; TRBD1 matches 7 bases. V was clipped by 0 bases and J by 0 bases; unmatched bases: 1. The CDR3 runs 15 residues. The V gene's germline CDR1 is MGHRA and CDR2 YSYEKL. CDR3 sequence (DNA): TGCGCCAGCAGCCAAGAGACAGGGTCTAACTATGGCTACACCTTC. Translated: CASSQETGSNYGYTF.

The J gene is TRBJ2-3, the V gene TRBV6-6; no definite D call. This CDR3 spans 17 amino acids. The V end lost 1 base, the J end lost 0 bases, and 14 bases lay between the germline ends. Germline CDR1 MNHNY, CDR2 SVGAGI (reference sequence). As DNA, the CDR3 is TGTGCCAGCAGTTACTACCGCGGTGGAGCTAGCACAGATACGCAGTATTTT. Encoded protein: CASSYYRGGASTDTQYF.

This clonotype has ten or more counts. This chain links TRBV20-1 with TRBJ2-3; D not resolved. V was shortened by 5 bases and J by 4 bases, with 10 bases between the two germline ends. Germline V lookup: CDR1 DFQATT, CDR2 SNEGSKA (reference sequence). The CDR3 covers 12 residues. CDR3 region: CSADPIADTQYF. The CDR3 nucleotides read TGCAGTGCTGATCCTATAGCAGATACGCAGTATTTT.

This clonotype has a single count. Here the CDR3 omits its conserved ending phenylalanine or tryptophan, so a read error is the likely source. The chain recombines TRBV30 with TRBJ1-1, with D uncertain. The V gene's germline CDR1 is GTSNPN and CDR2 SVGIG (reference sequence). This CDR3 comprises 12 residues. Trimming took 0 bases from V and 3 from J, leaving 5 bases between them. The CDR3 coding sequence is TGTGCCTGGAGTGTCTGGGACACTGAAGCTTTCCTT. Translation gives CAWSVWDTEAFL.

The table lists this clonotype with many counts. The V gene is TRBV29-1, the J gene TRBJ2-3; the D is unclear. The CDR3 consists of 12 residues. Trimming stripped 3 bases from V and 6 bases from J, with 10 bases between. CDR1 and CDR2 from the germline V gene are SQVTM and ANQGSEA. In nucleotides, the CDR3 is TGCAGCGTTGATGGGCTTAACGATACGCAGTATTTT. It specifies CSVDGLNDTQYF.

This clonotype was seen repeatedly, ten times or more. This chain uses TRBV21-1 with TRBJ2-7. TRBV21-1 is a listed pseudogene. The CDR3 loop spans 13 amino acids. The CDR3 region has the DNA TGTGCCAGCACTTCGACTAGCTGCTACGAGCAGTACTTC. This codes for CASTSTSCYEQYF.

The rearrangement joins TRBV29-1 to TRBJ2-7; 9 bases fit TRBD2. CDR3 length: 16 residues. Per germline, CDR1 SQVTM and CDR2 ANQGSEA. The V gene end was trimmed by 2 bases and the J gene end by 2 bases; junction bases not matched to a gene: 10. The CDR3 spells CSVESGMTSGTYEQYF. In DNA form, the CDR3 reads TGCAGCGTTGAATCAGGGATGACTAGCGGAACCTACGAGCAGTACTTC.

With regard to this clonotype: Just one base apart from a much larger clone, this may be a read error. Likely a read error: the CDR3 ends without its conserved phenylalanine or tryptophan. The chain uses TRBV20-1 and TRBJ2-7, with D tentatively TRBD1 or TRBD2 (5 bases each). V lost 5 bases and J 3 bases, leaving 11 bases between the germline ends. The CDR3 runs 12 residues. Germline V CDR1 and CDR2: DFQATT, SNEGSKA (reference sequence). CDR3 DNA: TGCAGTGCTCGGGACGGCGACTACGAGCAGTACTCC. Translation: CSARDGDYEQYS.

This clonotype appeared many times. V and J are TRBV20-1 and TRBJ2-3; 9 nucleotides line up with TRBD1. CDR3 length: 12 amino acids. CDR1 DFQATT and CDR2 SNEGSKA come from the germline V gene (reference sequence). The CDR3 sequence is CRSPGQGDTQYF. CDR3 DNA sequence: TGCAGATCACCGGGACAGGGCGATACGCAGTATTTT.

This clonotype was recorded many times. The chain couples TRBV30 to TRBJ2-7, with TRBD2 matching 10 bases. CDR1 GTSNPN and CDR2 SVGIG come from the germline V gene (reference sequence). Unmatched junction bases numbered 4, after V lost 2 bases and J lost 6 bases. The CDR3 contains 13 residues. CDR3 nucleotides: TGTGCCTGGAGTCTAGCGGGAGTAAGCGAGCAGTACTTC. Translation gives CAWSLAGVSEQYF.

This chain connects TRBV19 to TRBJ2-5, with 14 positions matching TRBD2. The V gene's germline CDR1 is LNHDA and CDR2 SQIVND (reference sequence). The J segment lost 7 bases and the V segment lost 5 bases, leaving 9 bases of the junction unmatched. The CDR3 spans 16 residues. The CDR3: CASSPRTSGGTGTQYF. In nucleotides, the CDR3 is TGTGCCAGTAGTCCCAGGACTAGCGGGGGGACCGGGACCCAGTACTTC.

The chain is built from TRBV12-3 or TRBV12-4 and TRBJ1-1; D gene ambiguous. V dropped 5 bases and J dropped 2 bases, with 12 bases sitting between them. This CDR3 region has 14 residues. As DNA, the CDR3 is TGTGCCAGCAGTACAGACACTTCCAACACTGAAGCTTTCTTT. Translation: CASSTDTSNTEAFF.

Worth noting for this clonotype: One junction end does not reproduce the germline sequence, and a read error may be involved. This rearrangement joins TRBV19 to TRBJ1-1; D not resolved. This CDR3 has 16 residues. CDR1 and CDR2 from the germline V gene are LNHDA and SQIVND (reference sequence). As DNA, the CDR3 is TGTGCCAGTAGTATAGAACAGCCGGCCATGAACACTGAAGCTCTCTTT. Translated: CASSIEQPAMNTEALF.

This clonotype was counted once. Possible read error: a much larger clone is one base away. The chain recombines TRBV28 with TRBJ2-1; 10 bases align to TRBD2. After removal of 4 bases from V and 9 bases from J, the junction contained 12 bases not matched to a gene. This CDR3 has 16 amino acids. The V gene's germline CDR1 is MDHEN and CDR2 SYDVKM. CDR3 residues: CASSSSSGSVTSEQFF. In DNA form, the CDR3 reads TGTGCCAGCAGTTCGTCTAGCGGGAGTGTGACGAGTGAGCAGTTCTTC.